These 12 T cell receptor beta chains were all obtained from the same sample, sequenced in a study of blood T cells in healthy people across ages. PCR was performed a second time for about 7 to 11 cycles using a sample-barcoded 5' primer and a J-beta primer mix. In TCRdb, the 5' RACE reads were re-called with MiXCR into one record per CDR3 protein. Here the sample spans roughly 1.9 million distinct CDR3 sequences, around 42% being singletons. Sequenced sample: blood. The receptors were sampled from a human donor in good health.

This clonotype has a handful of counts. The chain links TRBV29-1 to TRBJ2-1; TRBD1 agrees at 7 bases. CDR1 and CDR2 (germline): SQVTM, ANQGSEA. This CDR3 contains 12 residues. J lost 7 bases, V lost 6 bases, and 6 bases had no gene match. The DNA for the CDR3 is TGCAGCGTCGACCAGACAGGGAATGAGCAGTTCTTC. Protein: CSVDQTGNEQFF.

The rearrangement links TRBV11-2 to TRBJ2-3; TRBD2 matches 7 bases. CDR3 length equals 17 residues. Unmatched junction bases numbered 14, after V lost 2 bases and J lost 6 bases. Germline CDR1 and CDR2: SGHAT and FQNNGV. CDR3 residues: CASSLSERGHPLDTQYF. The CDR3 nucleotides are TGTGCCAGCAGCTTAAGTGAGCGGGGCCACCCACTGGATACGCAGTATTTT.

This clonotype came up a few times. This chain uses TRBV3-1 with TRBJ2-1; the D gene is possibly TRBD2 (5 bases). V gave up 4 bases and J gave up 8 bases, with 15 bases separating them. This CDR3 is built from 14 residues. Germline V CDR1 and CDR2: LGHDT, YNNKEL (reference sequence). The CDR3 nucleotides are TGTGCCAGCAGCCGCTCGTTGGGGAGCGATGAGCAGTTCTTC. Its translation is CASSRSLGSDEQFF.

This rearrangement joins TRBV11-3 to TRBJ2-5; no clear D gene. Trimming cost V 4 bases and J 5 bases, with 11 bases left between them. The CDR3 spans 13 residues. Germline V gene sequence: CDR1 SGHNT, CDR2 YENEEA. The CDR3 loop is CASSWSRDETQYF. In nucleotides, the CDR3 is TGTGCCAGCAGCTGGTCTAGAGACGAGACCCAGTACTTC.

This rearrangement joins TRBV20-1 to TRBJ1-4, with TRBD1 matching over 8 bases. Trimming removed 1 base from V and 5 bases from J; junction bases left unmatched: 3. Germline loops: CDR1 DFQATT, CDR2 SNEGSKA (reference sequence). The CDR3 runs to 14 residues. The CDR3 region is CSARGGQENEKLFF. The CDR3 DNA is TGCAGTGCTAGAGGGGGACAGGAAAATGAAAAACTGTTTTTT.

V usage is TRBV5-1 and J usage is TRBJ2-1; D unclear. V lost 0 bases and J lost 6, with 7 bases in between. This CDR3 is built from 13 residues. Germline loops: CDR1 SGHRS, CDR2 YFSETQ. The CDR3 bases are TGCGCCAGCAGCTTGGCCACCCCCAATGAGCAGTTCTTC. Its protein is CASSLATPNEQFF.

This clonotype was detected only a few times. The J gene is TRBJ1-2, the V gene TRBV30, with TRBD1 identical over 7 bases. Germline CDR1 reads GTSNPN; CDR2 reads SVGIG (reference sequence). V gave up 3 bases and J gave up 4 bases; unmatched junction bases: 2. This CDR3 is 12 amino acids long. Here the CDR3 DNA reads TGTGCCTGGAGCGGGACAGCCTATGGCTACACCTTC. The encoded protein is CAWSGTAYGYTF. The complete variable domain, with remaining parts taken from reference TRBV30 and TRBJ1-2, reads SQTIHQWPATLVQPVGSPLSLECTVEGTSNPNLYWYRQAAGRGLQLLFYSVGIGQISSEVPQNLSASRPQDRQFILSSKKLLLSDSGFYLCAWSGTAYGYTFGSGTRLTVV.

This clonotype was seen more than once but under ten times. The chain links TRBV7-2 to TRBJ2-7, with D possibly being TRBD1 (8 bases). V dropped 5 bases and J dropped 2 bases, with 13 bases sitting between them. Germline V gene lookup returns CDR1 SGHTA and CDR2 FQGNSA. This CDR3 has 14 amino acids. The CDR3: CASSVQGGAYEQYF. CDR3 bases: TGTGCCAGCAGCGTACAGGGGGGGGCCTACGAGCAGTACTTC.

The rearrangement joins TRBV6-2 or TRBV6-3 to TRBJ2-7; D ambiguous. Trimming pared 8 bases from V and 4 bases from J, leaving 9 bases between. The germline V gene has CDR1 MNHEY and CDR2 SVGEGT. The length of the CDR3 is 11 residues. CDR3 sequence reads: CASEWGYEQYF. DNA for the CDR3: TGTGCCAGCGAATGGGGTTACGAGCAGTACTTC.

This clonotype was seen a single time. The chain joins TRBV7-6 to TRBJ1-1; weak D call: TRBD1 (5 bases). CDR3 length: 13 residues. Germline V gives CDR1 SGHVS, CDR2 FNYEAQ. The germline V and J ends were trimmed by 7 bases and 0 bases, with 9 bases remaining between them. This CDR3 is CASNQGLNTEAFF. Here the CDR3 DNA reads TGTGCCAGCAACCAGGGACTGAACACTGAAGCTTTCTTT.

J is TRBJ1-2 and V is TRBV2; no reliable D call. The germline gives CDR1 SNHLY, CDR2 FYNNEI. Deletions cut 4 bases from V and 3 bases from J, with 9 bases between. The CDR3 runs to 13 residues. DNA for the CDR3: TGTGCCAGCAGTGGAACCAGCGACTATGGCTACACCTTC. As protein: CASSGTSDYGYTF.

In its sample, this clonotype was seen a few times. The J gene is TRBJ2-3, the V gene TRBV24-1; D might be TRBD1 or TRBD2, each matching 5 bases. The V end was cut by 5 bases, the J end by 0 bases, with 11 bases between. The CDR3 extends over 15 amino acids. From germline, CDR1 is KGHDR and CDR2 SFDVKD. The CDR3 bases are TGTGCCACCAGTGGAGACGGGGCTAGCACAGATACGCAGTATTTT. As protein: CATSGDGASTDTQYF.